This entry lists 10 T cell receptor beta chains sequenced from one sample in a study of identical twins. One entry per CDR3 protein, called by TCRdb with MiXCR from the 5' RACE reads. The profile shows approximately 250,000 distinct CDR3 sequences, about 6.7% of them singletons. These same records also appear under a second study, on T cells expressing NK-cell markers.

The material sequenced was CD8+ T cells sorted from blood. The receptors stem from a woman between 18 and 30 years old in good health.

V gene TRBV15 combines with J gene TRBJ1-4, with D perhaps matching TRBD1 (6 bases). CDR3 length: 16 residues. From germline, CDR1 is LNHNV and CDR2 YYDKDF (reference sequence). Between the trimmed V and J ends, which lost 4 bases and 0 bases, there was a span of 12 bases. The CDR3 nucleotides read TGTGCCACCAGCATCTTCAGACAGGCAACTAATGAAAAACTGTTTTTT. It is translated as CATSIFRQATNEKLFF.

This clonotype has at least ten counts. The V call is TRBV6-5, the J call TRBJ1-6; D not resolved. The germline V gene encodes CDR1 MNHEY and CDR2 SVGAGI. The V end lost 2 bases, the J end lost 9 bases, and 8 bases lay between the germline ends. The CDR3 runs to 13 residues. The CDR3 bases are TGTGCCAGCAGTTACGGGTTGGGTTCACCCCTCCACTTT. It codes for CASSYGLGSPLHF.

This clonotype was counted a few times. The rearrangement links TRBV4-1 to TRBJ2-3, with 8 bases fitting TRBD2. This CDR3 region has 15 residues. Germline assignment: CDR1 MGHRA and CDR2 YSYEKL. V shed 4 bases, J shed 5 bases, and the junction held 8 bases outside the gene matches. The CDR3 DNA reads as TGCGCCAGCAGCCCGGGAGGGCGGTTGGGAGATACGCAGTATTTT. Protein: CASSPGGRLGDTQYF.

The sample holds one count of this clonotype. A much larger clone lies a single base off, so this may be a read error. The chain recombines TRBV12-3 or TRBV12-4 with TRBJ1-1; D is ambiguous. This CDR3 has 15 amino acids. CDR3 coding DNA: TGTTCCAGCAGTTTAGCTGGTTACATGAACACTGAAGCTTTCTTT. This gives the protein CSSSLAGYMNTEAFF.

This clonotype came up many times. The chain recombines TRBV7-8 with TRBJ2-5, with no clear D. This CDR3 is built from 14 residues. CDR1 is SGHVS and CDR2 is FQNEAQ in the germline V gene. Trimming left V 5 bases short and J 2 bases short, with 12 bases between. CDR3 region: CASSMEWPQETQYF. The CDR3 DNA is TGTGCCAGCAGCATGGAGTGGCCACAAGAGACCCAGTACTTC.

In this sample, this clonotype turned up a few times. This sequence joins TRBV20-1 and TRBJ2-1; 10 nucleotides align to TRBD2. Per the germline V gene, CDR1 is DFQATT and CDR2 is SNEGSKA (reference sequence). This CDR3 is built from 12 residues. V gave up 7 bases and J gave up 9 bases; unmatched junction bases: 6. The CDR3 protein is CSGSAGGVEQFF. The CDR3 DNA sequence: TGCAGTGGTTCAGCGGGAGGGGTTGAGCAGTTCTTC.

This clonotype has a count of ten or more. V is TRBV6-5 and J is TRBJ2-7, with D perhaps TRBD1 (6 bases). V shed 4 bases and J shed 2 bases, with 12 bases lying between them. Germline CDR1 is MNHEY and CDR2 is SVGAGI. The CDR3 sequence is 14 residues long. The CDR3 nucleotides are TGTGCCAGCAGTTCTTTTACAGGGCCCTACGAGCAGTACTTC. This gives the protein CASSSFTGPYEQYF.

In DNA form, the CDR3 reads TGTGCCACAGGTCGGGGGTCTGGGGCCAACGTCCTGACTTTC. This sequence encodes CATGRGSGANVLTF. The rearrangement uses TRBV15 and TRBJ2-6, with D maybe TRBD2 (6 bases). The CDR3 extends over 14 amino acids. Per the germline V gene, CDR1 is LNHNV and CDR2 is YYDKDF (reference sequence). Trimming stripped 9 bases from V and 1 base from J, with 10 bases between.

This clonotype was found a few times. V gene TRBV11-2 combines with J gene TRBJ2-7; no reliable D call. With 4 bases removed from V and 5 bases from J, the gap between germline ends came to 6 bases. This CDR3 has 11 residues. The germline gives CDR1 SGHAT, CDR2 FQNNGV. The CDR3 reads CASSSTNEQYF. DNA for the CDR3: TGTGCCAGCAGCTCGACAAACGAGCAGTACTTC. The full variable domain, completed using reference TRBV11-2 and TRBJ2-7, is EAGVAQSPRYKIIEKRQSVAFWCNPISGHATLYWYQQILGQGPKLLIQFQNNGVVDDSQLPKDRFSAERLKGVDSTLKIQPAKLEDSAVYLCASSSTNEQYFGPGTRLTVT.

This clonotype was recorded a few times. The genes are TRBV7-9 and TRBJ2-1; 9 bases align to TRBD2. The CDR3 loop spans 15 amino acids. Germline loops: CDR1 SEHNR, CDR2 FQNEAQ (reference sequence). Unmatched junction bases numbered 8, after V lost 6 bases and J lost 5 bases. The CDR3 here is CASRTGTSLDNEQFF. The CDR3, as DNA: TGTGCCAGCAGGACAGGGACTAGCTTGGACAATGAGCAGTTCTTC.